The 17 T cell receptor beta chains reported below all come from one sample, sequenced in a study of early T cells in non-severe SARS-CoV-2 infection. Each CDR3 protein gets one entry after TCRdb re-called the 5' RACE reads with MiXCR. This table has 80,000 to 95,000 distinct CDR3 sequences, roughly 17% appearing once. The sample here was whole blood, taken at baseline. The receptors were gathered from an adult who was a healthcare worker with PCR-confirmed SARS-CoV-2 infection or an uninfected control (not recorded which).

This clonotype showed up many times. The V and J genes are TRBV2 and TRBJ2-3; perhaps TRBD1 as D (5 bases). CDR1 is SNHLY, CDR2 FYNNEI, per germline. This CDR3 has 17 amino acids. Trimming took off 0 bases at V and 1 base at J, with 14 bases between the two ends. The CDR3 loop reads CASSEANFGAGTDTQYF. The CDR3 nucleotides are TGTGCCAGCAGTGAAGCCAACTTTGGGGCCGGCACAGATACGCAGTATTTT.

The chain combines TRBV7-7 with TRBJ2-3; D is ambiguous. The V end was cut by 2 bases, the J end by 2 bases, with 11 bases between. Germline V gene sequence: CDR1 SSHAT, CDR2 FNYEAQ (reference sequence). CDR3 length equals 15 residues. The CDR3: CASSLSIGSTDTQYF. The CDR3 DNA reads as TGTGCCAGCAGCTTATCCATCGGCTCCACAGATACGCAGTATTTT. The variable domain in full, with the rest retrieved from reference TRBV7-7 and TRBJ2-3, is GAGVSQSPRYKVTKRGQDVTLRCDPISSHATLYWYQQALGQGPEFLTYFNYEAQPDKSGLPSDRFSAERPEGSISTLTIQRTEQRDSAMYRCASSLSIGSTDTQYFGPGTRLTVL.

This rearrangement joins TRBV2 to TRBJ2-7; tentatively, D is TRBD1 (5 bases). The CDR3 has 13 amino acids. CDR1 SNHLY and CDR2 FYNNEI come from the germline V gene. Deletions cut 6 bases from V and 3 bases from J, with 12 bases between. CDR3 sequence (DNA): TGTGCCAGCAGAGACAGCGCCGGCTACGAGCAGTACTTC. This translates into CASRDSAGYEQYF.

This clonotype was found many times. The chain carries TRBV9 and TRBJ1-1; D call uncertain. There are 12 residues in the CDR3. The V gene's germline CDR1 is SGDLS and CDR2 YYNGEE. Trimming took off 0 bases at V and 7 bases at J, with 7 bases between the two ends. CDR3 region: CASSVEELEAFF. The CDR3 coding sequence is TGTGCCAGCAGCGTAGAAGAGCTTGAAGCTTTCTTT.

This clonotype was detected a few times. This chain uses TRBV5-1 with TRBJ1-1; no firm D call. This CDR3 comprises 13 residues. CDR1 is SGHRS, CDR2 YFSETQ, per germline. Trimming cost V 4 bases and J 7 bases, with 14 bases left between them. CDR3 bases: TGCGCCAGCAGCCCGGGCCGTCCGATTGAAGCTTTCTTT. This translates into CASSPGRPIEAFF.

This clonotype was counted a few times. This chain connects TRBV5-6 to TRBJ2-6; unclear D gene. The CDR3 is made up of 16 amino acids. Germline V gene data show CDR1 as SGHDT and CDR2 as YYEEEE. V was cut by 0 bases and J by 4 bases, with 11 bases left in between. The CDR3 sequence is CASSLVWGTGANVLTF. As DNA, the CDR3 is TGTGCCAGCAGCTTGGTGTGGGGTACCGGGGCCAACGTCCTGACTTTC.

In this sample, this clonotype turned up a few times. CDR3 sequence (DNA): TGCAGTGCTAGGCAATCAGGGGACGGCAATCAGCCCCAGCATTTT. Translated: CSARQSGDGNQPQHF. The chain is built from TRBV20-1 and TRBJ1-5, with a tentative D call TRBD1 (6 bases). Trimming removed 3 bases from V and 2 bases from J, with 14 bases in between. CDR3 length equals 15 residues. Germline V gene data show CDR1 as DFQATT and CDR2 as SNEGSKA (reference sequence).

The V gene is TRBV7-2, the J gene TRBJ2-3; D possibly corresponds to TRBD2 (5 bases). The CDR3 runs 16 residues. The ends were cut back, 4 bases at V and 3 bases at J, with 17 bases in the middle. Looked up from germline, CDR1 is SGHTA and CDR2 is FQGNSA. The CDR3: CASSSPFGLATDTQYF. The CDR3 DNA reads TGTGCCAGCAGCTCCCCCTTTGGTCTAGCTACAGATACGCAGTATTTT.

V usage is TRBV11-2 and J usage is TRBJ1-1; possibly TRBD1 for D (6 bases). The germline gives CDR1 SGHAT, CDR2 FQNNGV. The CDR3 length is 15 residues. Trimming pared 5 bases from V and 1 base from J, leaving 14 bases between. The CDR3 loop is CASSPRTVSNTEAFF. The CDR3 DNA reads TGTGCCAGCAGCCCCCGGACAGTATCGAACACTGAAGCTTTCTTT.

The chain couples TRBV12-5 to TRBJ2-5; perhaps TRBD2 as D (6 bases). V was cut by 7 bases and J by 4 bases, with 19 bases left in between. The CDR3 has 15 amino acids. In germline, CDR1 is LGHNT, CDR2 FRNRAP. The CDR3 DNA reads TGTGCTAGTGCTTCCGGCGGGGCAGGGATAGAGACCCAGTACTTC. It specifies CASASGGAGIETQYF.

This clonotype was recorded a few times. The chain joins TRBV2 to TRBJ2-3; D is uncertain. Germline assignment: CDR1 SNHLY and CDR2 FYNNEI. CDR3 length: 14 residues. Trimming removed 7 bases from V and 2 bases from J, with 13 bases in between. The CDR3 sequence is CASNERAFTDTQYF. The CDR3 DNA follows: TGTGCCAGCAACGAACGAGCCTTCACAGATACGCAGTATTTT. Based on the CDR3 plus reference TRBV2 and TRBJ2-3, the full variable domain is EPEVTQTPSHQVTQMGQEVILRCVPISNHLYFYWYRQILGQKVEFLVSFYNNEISEKSEIFDDQFSVERPDGSNFTLKIRSTKLEDSAMYFCASNERAFTDTQYFGPGTRLTVL.

V is TRBV19 and J is TRBJ2-3; a possible D gene is TRBD1 (5 bases). Germline CDR1 LNHDA, CDR2 SQIVND (reference sequence). There are 15 residues in the CDR3. Trimming pared 5 bases from V and 2 bases from J, leaving 14 bases between. The CDR3 protein is CASSPQGVSTDTQYF. In nucleotides, the CDR3 is TGTGCCAGTAGTCCCCAAGGGGTGTCCACAGATACGCAGTATTTT.

This chain uses TRBV6-6 with TRBJ1-1; D may be TRBD1 (6 bases). Deletions cut 5 bases from V and 5 bases from J, with 12 bases between. Germline lookup yields CDR1 MNHNY and CDR2 SVGAGI (reference sequence). This CDR3 comprises 13 residues. The CDR3 DNA reads TGTGCCAGCAGTCCAGGGGCGGGGACTGAAGCTTTCTTT. Translation: CASSPGAGTEAFF.

This sequence joins TRBV11-1 and TRBJ2-1, with D possibly TRBD2 on 5 matching bases. Germline lookup yields CDR1 SGHAT and CDR2 FQDESV (reference sequence). This CDR3 comprises 15 residues. Between the trimmed V and J ends, which lost 5 bases and 6 bases, there was a span of 17 bases. In DNA form, the CDR3 reads TGTGCCAGCAGCCTCACCCCGGACTCCGTCAATGAGCAGTTCTTC. Amino acid sequence: CASSLTPDSVNEQFF.

This clonotype appeared once. The chain carries TRBV6-4 and TRBJ2-1; the D gene is possibly TRBD2 (5 bases). Germline V CDR1 and CDR2: MRHNA, SNTAGT. The length of the CDR3 is 14 residues. The V end lost 4 bases, the J end lost 7 bases, and 14 bases lay between the germline ends. CDR3 DNA: TGTGCCAGCAGTGGAAGTAGCTCGGGGAATGAGCAGTTCTTC. It encodes CASSGSSSGNEQFF.

This clonotype was picked up a small number of times. The V gene is TRBV20-1, the J gene TRBJ2-1, with unresolved D. The CDR3 spans 12 residues. Germline V gene sequence: CDR1 DFQATT, CDR2 SNEGSKA (reference sequence). Trimming pared 6 bases from V and 10 bases from J, leaving 16 bases between. CDR3 DNA sequence: TGCAGTGCCCCTGGCGATCTCTGGGAGCAGTTCTTC. This translates into CSAPGDLWEQFF.

The chain links TRBV6-1 to TRBJ2-7; TRBD2 matches 8 bases. After removal of 7 bases from V and 0 bases from J, the junction contained 5 bases not matched to a gene. The CDR3 is 14 residues long. The germline CDR1 and CDR2 sequences are MNHNS and SASEGT. The CDR3 region is CASTRAGVSYEQYF. The DNA of the CDR3 is TGTGCCAGCACCCGAGCGGGGGTCTCCTACGAGCAGTACTTC.